This T cell receptor (beta chain) comes out of a study of vaccination and CD4 T cells after COVID-19. Oncomine TCR Beta short-read sequencing was applied to DNA from cultured CD4+ T cells. TCRdb re-derived calls from the PCR reads in MiXCR, one entry per CDR3 protein. The table shows roughly 24,000 distinct CDR3 sequences, with 35% to 50% occurring only once. Concerning this clonotype itself: Its antigen is currently unknown.

The CDR3 has 15 residues. The J segment lost 4 bases and the V segment lost 2 bases, leaving 4 bases of the junction unmatched. Germline-derived CDR1 and CDR2 are MNHEY and SVGAGI. Treatment defined: 10-day PBMC culture with coronavirus spike peptide pools or control peptides (ViraFEST assay). The TCR sequence derives from a human donor who had recovered from COVID-19. Sequencing was done on a sample of CD4+ T cells from blood, cultured in vitro. The chain employs TRBV6-5 and TRBJ2-2; TRBD1 matches 7 bases. The CDR3 coding sequence is TGTGCCAGCAGTTACAGGGGGCAGAGCACCGGGGAGCTGTTTTTT. It translates to CASSYRGQSTGELFF.